This TCR beta chain appears in the sequencing data of a study of control samples from healthy donors and cancer patients. Using immunoSEQ multiplex PCR, the repertoire was profiled, and TCRdb retains in-frame clones only, with some absent. The sample has around 84,000 clones; 70% to 85% are singletons. The CDR3 has 14 residues. The trim removed 0 bases at V and 4 bases at J, leaving 2 bases unmatched. Germline V gives CDR1 SEHNR, CDR2 FQNEAQ (reference sequence). The receptor was derived from a man in his sixties with head and neck cancer. The chain couples TRBV7-9 to TRBJ1-2; 7 bases line up with TRBD1. Source material: PBMCs. In nucleotides, the CDR3 is TGTGCCAGCAGCTTAGCACAGGGGTTCTATGGCTACACCTTC. Protein product: CASSLAQGFYGYTF.